The following is a T cell receptor beta chain sequence with its context. This entry is derived from a study of regulatory T cells in long-lasting Graves disease. CDR3 length equals 19 residues. Germline V gene data show CDR1 as MNHNS and CDR2 as SASEGT. The V gene end was trimmed by 3 bases and the J gene end by 2 bases; junction bases not matched to a gene: 15. For TCR beta, libraries came from iRepertoire HTBI primers and Arm-PCR of CDR3 regions. TCRdb processed the multiplex PCR reads anew with MiXCR; each CDR3 protein has one entry. The sample has 520,000 or so distinct CDR3 sequences; more than 10% are singletons. Time point described: newly diagnosed GD, antithyroid drugs for less than 3 months. PBMCs provided the RNA from which the TCR library was made. The same specimen was also included in a second study, on T cells in Graves' hyperthyroidism and ophthalmopathy.

Specimen: peripheral blood mononuclear cells (PBMCs), collected at new diagnosis, from a patient treated with antithyroid drugs. The chain couples TRBV6-1 to TRBJ2-5; 10 positions agree with TRBD2. The sequence was obtained from a woman younger than 45 with Graves disease. CDR3 bases: TGTGCCAGCAGTGATAGGACTAGCGGCGCCAGGCCGCCTCAAGAGACCCAGTACTTC. This encodes CASSDRTSGARPPQETQYF.